This passage covers 4 T cell receptor beta chains from one sample sequenced in a study of human T cells and chemical hapten exposure. In TCRdb, the RACE reads were re-called with MiXCR into one record per CDR3 protein. Among tens of thousands of distinct CDR3 sequences listed, approximately 32% were seen once. This sample's time point: patch test 1, 2 weeks after DPC sensitization. Treatment noted: therapeutic diphenylcyclopropenone sensitization with weekly scalp DPC. The specimen comprised whole blood, sampled in connection with sensitization to the hapten diphenylcyclopropenone (DPC). The receptors stem from a man aged 40-49 years with alopecia areata. Some clones in this sample may be carry-over from other donors' samples.

This clonotype was picked up a small number of times. CDR3 in DNA: TGTGCCAGCAGACAAACCCTAGGACAGGGGGATACCTACGAGCAGTACTTC. Protein: CASRQTLGQGDTYEQYF. V usage is TRBV6-5 and J usage is TRBJ2-7; 10 positions agree with TRBD1. CDR3 length: 17 amino acids. Trimming removed 6 bases from V and 2 bases from J; junction bases left unmatched: 13. The germline CDR1 and CDR2 sequences are MNHEY and SVGAGI.

The chain links TRBV6-1 to TRBJ2-7, with D uncertain. CDR1 and CDR2 from the germline V gene are MNHNS and SASEGT. The CDR3 has 14 amino acids. The V end lost 1 base, the J end lost 1 base, and 8 bases lay between the germline ends. CDR3 bases: TGTGCCAGCAGTGAAGTAGGTGATTCCTACGAGCAGTACTTC. Encoded protein: CASSEVGDSYEQYF.

This clonotype has only a few counts. The chain combines TRBV30 with TRBJ2-1; perhaps TRBD2 as D (5 bases). Per germline, CDR1 GTSNPN and CDR2 SVGIG (reference sequence). V gave up 0 bases and J gave up 7 bases, with 7 bases separating them. There are 12 residues in the CDR3. DNA of the CDR3: TGTGCCTGGAGTGTACGCGGGAATGAGCAGTTCTTC. Residues: CAWSVRGNEQFF.

The chain uses TRBV28 and TRBJ1-1, with D unresolved. The CDR3 extends over 14 amino acids. Between the trimmed V and J ends, which lost 5 bases and 4 bases, there was a span of 14 bases. Germline assignment: CDR1 MDHEN and CDR2 SYDVKM. The CDR3 DNA is TGTGCCAGCAGTGAAAGAAGGGCGGGCACTGAAGCTTTCTTT. It yields the protein CASSERRAGTEAFF.